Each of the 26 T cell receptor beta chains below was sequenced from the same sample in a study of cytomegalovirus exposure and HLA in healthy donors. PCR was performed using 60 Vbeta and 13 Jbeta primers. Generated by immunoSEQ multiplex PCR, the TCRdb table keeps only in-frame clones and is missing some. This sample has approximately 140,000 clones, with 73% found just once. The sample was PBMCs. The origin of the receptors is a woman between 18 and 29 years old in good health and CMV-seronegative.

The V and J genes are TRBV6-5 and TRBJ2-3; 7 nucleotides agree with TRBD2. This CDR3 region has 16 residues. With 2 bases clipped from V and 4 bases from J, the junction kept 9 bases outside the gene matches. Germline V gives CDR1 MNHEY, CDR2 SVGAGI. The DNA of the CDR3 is TGTGCCAGCAGTTACGGTCGGGGGGTACTGGCAGATACGCAGTATTTT. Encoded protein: CASSYGRGVLADTQYF.

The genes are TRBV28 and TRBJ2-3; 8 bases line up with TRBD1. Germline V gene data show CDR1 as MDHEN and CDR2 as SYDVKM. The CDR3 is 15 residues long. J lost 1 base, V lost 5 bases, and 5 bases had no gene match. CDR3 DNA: TGTGCCAGCAGTGTACAGGGGGGCGGCACAGATACGCAGTATTTT. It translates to CASSVQGGGTDTQYF.

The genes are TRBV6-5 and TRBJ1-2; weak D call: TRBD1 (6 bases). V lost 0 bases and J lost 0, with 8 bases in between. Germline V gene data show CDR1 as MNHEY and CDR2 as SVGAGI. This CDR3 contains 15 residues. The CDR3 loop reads CASSYSRGPNYGYTF. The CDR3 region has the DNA TGTGCCAGCAGTTACTCCAGGGGACCTAACTATGGCTACACCTTC.

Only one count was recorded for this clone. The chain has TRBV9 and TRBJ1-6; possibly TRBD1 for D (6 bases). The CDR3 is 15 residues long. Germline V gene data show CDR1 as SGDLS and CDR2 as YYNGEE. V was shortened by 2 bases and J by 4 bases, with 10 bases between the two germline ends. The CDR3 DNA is TGTGCCAGCAGCGTGTCGGACAGTTATAATTCACCCCTCCACTTT. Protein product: CASSVSDSYNSPLHF. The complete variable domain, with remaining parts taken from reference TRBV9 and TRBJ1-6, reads DSGVTQTPKHLITATGQRVTLRCSPRSGDLSVYWYQQSLDQGLQFLIQYYNGEERAKGNILERFSAQQFPDLHSELNLSSLELGDSALYFCASSVSDSYNSPLHFGNGTRLTVT.

Here the CDR3 reads CASSPSLAGGLDTQYF. The CDR3 coding sequence is TGCGCCAGCAGCCCAAGTCTAGCGGGGGGTCTAGATACGCAGTATTTT. This chain connects TRBV4-1 to TRBJ2-3; 11 positions match TRBD2. Losses at the gene ends were 4 bases for V and 5 bases for J; bases not matched to a gene: 8. This CDR3 is built from 16 residues. Germline CDR1 and CDR2: MGHRA and YSYEKL.

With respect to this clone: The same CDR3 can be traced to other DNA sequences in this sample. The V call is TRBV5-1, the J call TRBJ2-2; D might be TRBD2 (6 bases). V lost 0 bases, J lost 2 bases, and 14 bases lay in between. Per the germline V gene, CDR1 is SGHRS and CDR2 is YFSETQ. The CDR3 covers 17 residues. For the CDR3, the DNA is TGCGCCAGCAGCTTGGCCGGAGGCGGGGTTAACACCGGGGAGCTGTTTTTT. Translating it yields CASSLAGGGVNTGELFF.

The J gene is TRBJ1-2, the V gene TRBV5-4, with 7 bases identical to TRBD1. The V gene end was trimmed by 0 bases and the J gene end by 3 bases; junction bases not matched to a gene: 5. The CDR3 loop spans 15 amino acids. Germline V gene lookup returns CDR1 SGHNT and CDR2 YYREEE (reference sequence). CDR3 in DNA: TGTGCCAGCAGCTTGGAAAGGGGGCCGGACTATGGCTACACCTTC. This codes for CASSLERGPDYGYTF.

CDR3 amino acids: CATSNGDQPQHF. In DNA, the CDR3 is TGTGCCACCAGCAACGGGGATCAGCCCCAGCATTTT. The chain is built from TRBV15 and TRBJ1-5; D is unresolved. The CDR3 extends over 12 amino acids. Trimming left V 4 bases short and J 5 bases short, with 6 bases between. Looked up from germline, CDR1 is LNHNV and CDR2 is YYDKDF (reference sequence).

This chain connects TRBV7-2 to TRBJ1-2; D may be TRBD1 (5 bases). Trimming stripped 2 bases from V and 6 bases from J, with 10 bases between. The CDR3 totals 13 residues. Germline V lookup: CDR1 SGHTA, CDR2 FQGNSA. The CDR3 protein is CASSLIREDGYTF. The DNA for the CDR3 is TGTGCCAGCAGCTTAATCAGGGAAGATGGCTACACCTTC.

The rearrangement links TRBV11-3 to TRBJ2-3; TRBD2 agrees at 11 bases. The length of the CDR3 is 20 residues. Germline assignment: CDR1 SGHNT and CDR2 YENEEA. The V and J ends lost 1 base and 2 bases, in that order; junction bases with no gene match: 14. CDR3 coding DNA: TGTGCCAGCAGCTTAGTAGGGTTGGCTAGCGGGAGGAGGAACACAGATACGCAGTATTTT. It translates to CASSLVGLASGRRNTDTQYF.

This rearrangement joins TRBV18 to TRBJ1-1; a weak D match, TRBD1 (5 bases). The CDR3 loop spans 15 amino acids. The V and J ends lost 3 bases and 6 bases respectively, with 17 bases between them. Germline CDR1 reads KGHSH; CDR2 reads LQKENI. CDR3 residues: CASSPRLAWDAEAFF. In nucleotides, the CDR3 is TGTGCCAGCTCACCGAGGCTAGCGTGGGACGCTGAAGCTTTCTTT.

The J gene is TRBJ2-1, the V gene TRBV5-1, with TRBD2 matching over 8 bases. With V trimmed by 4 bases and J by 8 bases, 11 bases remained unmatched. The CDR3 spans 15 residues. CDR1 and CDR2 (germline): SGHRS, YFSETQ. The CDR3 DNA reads TGCGCCAGCAGCCCCCGGGTAGCGGGACCGGATGAGCAGTTCTTC. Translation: CASSPRVAGPDEQFF.

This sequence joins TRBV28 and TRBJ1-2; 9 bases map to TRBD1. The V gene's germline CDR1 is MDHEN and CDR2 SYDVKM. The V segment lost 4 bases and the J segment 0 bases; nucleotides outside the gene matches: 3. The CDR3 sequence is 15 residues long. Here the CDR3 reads CASSSRTGANYGYTF. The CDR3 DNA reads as TGTGCCAGCAGTTCGCGGACAGGGGCTAACTATGGCTACACCTTC.

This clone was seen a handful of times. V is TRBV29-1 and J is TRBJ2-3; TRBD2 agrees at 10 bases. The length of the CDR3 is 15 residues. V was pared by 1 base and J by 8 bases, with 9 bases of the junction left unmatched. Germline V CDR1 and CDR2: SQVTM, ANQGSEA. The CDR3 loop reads CSVEGASGSSATQYF. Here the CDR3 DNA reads TGCAGCGTTGAAGGGGCTAGCGGGAGTTCCGCTACGCAGTATTTT.

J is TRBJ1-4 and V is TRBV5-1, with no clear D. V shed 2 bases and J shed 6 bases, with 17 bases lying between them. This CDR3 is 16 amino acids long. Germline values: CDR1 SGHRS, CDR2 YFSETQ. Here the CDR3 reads CASSFGVGNIDEKLFF. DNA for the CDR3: TGCGCCAGCAGCTTCGGGGTGGGGAATATAGATGAAAAACTGTTTTTT. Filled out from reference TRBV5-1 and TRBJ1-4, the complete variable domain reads KAGVTQTPRYLIKTRGQQVTLSCSPISGHRSVSWYQQTPGQGLQFLFEYFSETQRNKGNFPGRFSGRQFSNSRSEMNVSTLELGDSALYLCASSFGVGNIDEKLFFGSGTQLSVL.

CDR3 region: CASSPRGGSSGNTIYF. CDR3 sequence (DNA): TGTGCCAGCAGCCCCCGAGGGGGTAGCTCTGGAAACACCATATATTTT. This chain links TRBV7-2 with TRBJ1-3; weak D call: TRBD1 (6 bases). The CDR3 consists of 16 residues. Per germline, CDR1 SGHTA and CDR2 FQGNSA. Trimming stripped 5 bases from V and 0 bases from J, with 14 bases between.

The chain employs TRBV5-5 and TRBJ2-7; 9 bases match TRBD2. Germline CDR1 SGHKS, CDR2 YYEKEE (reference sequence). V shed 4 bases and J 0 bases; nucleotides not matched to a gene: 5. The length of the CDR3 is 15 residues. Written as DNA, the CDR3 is TGTGCCAGCAGCCCTAGCGGGGAAAGCTCCTACGAGCAGTACGTC. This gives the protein CASSPSGESSYEQYV.

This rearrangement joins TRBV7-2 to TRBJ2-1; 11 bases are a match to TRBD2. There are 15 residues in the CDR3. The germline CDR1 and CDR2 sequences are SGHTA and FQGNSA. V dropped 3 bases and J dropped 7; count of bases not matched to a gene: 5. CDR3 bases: TGTGCCAGCAGCTTGAAGCTAGCGGGGGGTAATGAGCAGTTCTTC. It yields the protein CASSLKLAGGNEQFF.

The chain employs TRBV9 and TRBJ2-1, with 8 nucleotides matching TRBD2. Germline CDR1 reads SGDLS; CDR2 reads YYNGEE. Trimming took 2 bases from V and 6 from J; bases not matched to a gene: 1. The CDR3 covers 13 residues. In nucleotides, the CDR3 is TGTGCCAGCAGCGTCGGGACTAGCAATGAGCAGTTCTTC. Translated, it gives CASSVGTSNEQFF.

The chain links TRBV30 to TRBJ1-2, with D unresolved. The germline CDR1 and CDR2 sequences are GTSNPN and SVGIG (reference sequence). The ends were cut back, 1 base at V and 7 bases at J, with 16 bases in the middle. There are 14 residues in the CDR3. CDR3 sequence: CAWSAGASGGGYTF. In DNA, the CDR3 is TGTGCCTGGAGTGCGGGAGCAAGTGGCGGTGGCTACACCTTC.

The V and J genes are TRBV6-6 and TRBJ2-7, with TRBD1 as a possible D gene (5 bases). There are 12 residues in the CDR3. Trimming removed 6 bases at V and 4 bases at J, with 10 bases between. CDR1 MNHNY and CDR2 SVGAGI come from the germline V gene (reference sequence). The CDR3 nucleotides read TGTGCCAGCAGCAGGGATAAGTACGAGCAGTACGTC. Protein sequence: CASSRDKYEQYV.

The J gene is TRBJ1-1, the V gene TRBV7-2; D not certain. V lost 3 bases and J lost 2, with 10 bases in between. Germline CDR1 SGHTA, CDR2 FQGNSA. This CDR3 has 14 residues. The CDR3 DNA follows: TGTGCCAGCAGCTTTTACGGGGAAAACACTGAAGCTTTCTTT. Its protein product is CASSFYGENTEAFF.

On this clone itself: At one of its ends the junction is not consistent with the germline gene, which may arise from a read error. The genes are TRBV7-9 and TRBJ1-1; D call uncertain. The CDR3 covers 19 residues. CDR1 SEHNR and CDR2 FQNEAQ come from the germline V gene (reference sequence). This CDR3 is CSSSSFLAQRKERNTEAFF. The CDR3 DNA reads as TGTTCCAGCAGCTCTTTCCTGGCGCAGAGGAAAGAAAGGAACACTGAAGCTTTCTTT.

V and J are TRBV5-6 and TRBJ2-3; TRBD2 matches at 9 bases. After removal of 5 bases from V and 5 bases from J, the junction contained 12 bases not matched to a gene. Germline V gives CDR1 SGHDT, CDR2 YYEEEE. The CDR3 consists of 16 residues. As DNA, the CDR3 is TGTGCCAGCAGTCACGGGGTAGCGGGGGCCTTAGATACGCAGTATTTT. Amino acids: CASSHGVAGALDTQYF.

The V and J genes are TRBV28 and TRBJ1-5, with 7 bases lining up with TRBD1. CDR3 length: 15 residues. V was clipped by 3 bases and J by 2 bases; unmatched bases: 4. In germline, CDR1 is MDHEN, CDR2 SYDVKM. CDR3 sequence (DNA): TGTGCCAGCAGTTTTACAGGGGTGGGCAATCAGCCCCAGCATTTT. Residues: CASSFTGVGNQPQHF.

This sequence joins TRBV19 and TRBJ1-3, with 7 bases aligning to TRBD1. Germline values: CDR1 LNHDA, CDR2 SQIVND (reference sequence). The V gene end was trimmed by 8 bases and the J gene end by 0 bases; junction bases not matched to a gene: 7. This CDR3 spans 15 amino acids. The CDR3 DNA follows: TGTGCCAGTCGCACAGGGGTAAGCTCTGGAAACACCATATATTTT. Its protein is CASRTGVSSGNTIYF.